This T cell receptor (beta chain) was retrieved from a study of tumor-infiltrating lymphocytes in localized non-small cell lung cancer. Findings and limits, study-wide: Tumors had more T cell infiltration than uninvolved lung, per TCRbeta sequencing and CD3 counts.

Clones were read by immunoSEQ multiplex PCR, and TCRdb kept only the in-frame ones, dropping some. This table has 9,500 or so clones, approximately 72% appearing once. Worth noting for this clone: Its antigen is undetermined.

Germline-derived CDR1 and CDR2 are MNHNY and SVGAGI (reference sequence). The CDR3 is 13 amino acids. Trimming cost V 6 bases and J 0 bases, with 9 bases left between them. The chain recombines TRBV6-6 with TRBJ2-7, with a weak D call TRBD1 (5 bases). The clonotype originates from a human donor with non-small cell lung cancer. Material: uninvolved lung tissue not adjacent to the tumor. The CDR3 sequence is CASSRTFSYEQYF. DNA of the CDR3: TGTGCCAGCAGCCGGACATTCTCCTACGAGCAGTACTTC.